Below are 8 T cell receptor beta chains sequenced from a single sample in a study of shared clonotypes between healthy human individuals. Sequencing was performed with immunoSEQ multiplex PCR; in TCRdb, only in-frame clones are kept and a portion is missing. The sample carries about 1.4 million clones, approximately 96% recorded once. The source material was naive CD4+ T cells sorted from blood. The subset was: CD45RA+ positively selected. These receptors came from a man aged 30-40 years in good health.

This clone was seen only once. J is TRBJ1-1 and V is TRBV25-1; TRBD1 is a possible D gene (5 bases). The CDR3 covers 14 residues. The germline V gene encodes CDR1 MGHDK and CDR2 SYGVNS. V shed 4 bases and J shed 3 bases, with 12 bases lying between them. CDR3 nucleotide sequence: TGTGCCAGCAGTGCCGGACATTGGGACACTGAAGCTTTCTTT. This sequence encodes CASSAGHWDTEAFF.

The V call is TRBV6-5, the J call TRBJ2-7, with 8 bases that match TRBD2. This CDR3 has 13 residues. V shed 5 bases and J 5 bases; nucleotides not matched to a gene: 5. Looked up from germline, CDR1 is MNHEY and CDR2 is SVGAGI. The CDR3 region is CASSPGGADEQYF. The CDR3 DNA sequence: TGTGCCAGCAGTCCCGGGGGGGCCGACGAGCAGTACTTC.

This clone was counted a single time. The chain combines TRBV4-2 with TRBJ2-7; D is unclear. Trimming removed 0 bases at V and 6 bases at J, with 6 bases between. This CDR3 comprises 12 residues. Germline CDR1 LGHNA, CDR2 YNFKEQ. This chain's CDR3 is CASSQDRLEQYF. DNA for the CDR3: TGTGCCAGCAGCCAAGATCGACTCGAGCAGTACTTC.

The chain links TRBV29-1 to TRBJ1-4, with D possibly matching TRBD1 (6 bases). CDR3 length: 13 amino acids. Germline values: CDR1 SQVTM, CDR2 ANQGSEA. V was pared by 4 bases and J by 5 bases, with 11 bases between. CDR3: CSVGIGGNEKLFF. The CDR3 coding sequence is TGCAGCGTTGGGATTGGGGGCAATGAAAAACTGTTTTTT.

Details on this clone: Other DNA sequences of this sample code for an identical CDR3. The CDR3 DNA sequence: TGTGCCAGCTCACCCACAGGACTGGAGACCCAGTACTTC. It translates to CASSPTGLETQYF. This rearrangement joins TRBV18 to TRBJ2-5; D possibly uses TRBD1 or TRBD2 (5 bases each). There are 13 residues in the CDR3. Trimming shortened V by 3 bases and J by 5 bases, and 10 bases separated the two germline ends. Looked up from germline, CDR1 is KGHSH and CDR2 is LQKENI.

J is TRBJ1-5 and V is TRBV2; D is unclear. The CDR3 spans 14 residues. Germline values: CDR1 SNHLY, CDR2 FYNNEI. V dropped 4 bases and J dropped 9 bases, with 16 bases sitting between them. CDR3 coding DNA: TGTGCCAGCAGTGCGGACGCCAGGCTGCGGCCCCAGCATTTT. Translated: CASSADARLRPQHF.

V is TRBV9 and J is TRBJ2-1; the match to TRBD2 covers 10 bases. The CDR3 has 15 residues. After removal of 4 bases from V and 2 bases from J, the junction contained 3 bases not matched to a gene. Germline V gene data show CDR1 as SGDLS and CDR2 as YYNGEE. The CDR3 coding sequence is TGTGCCAGCAGCCTAGCGGGAGACACCTACAATGAGCAGTTCTTC. This sequence encodes CASSLAGDTYNEQFF.

The genes are TRBV11-3 and TRBJ2-2; D not resolved. Trimming took 10 bases from V and 6 from J, leaving 18 bases between them. CDR3 length: 14 residues. The germline V gene encodes CDR1 SGHNT and CDR2 YENEEA. CDR3 sequence: CATCSRRSAGELFF. CDR3 nucleotides: TGTGCCACATGCAGTCGTCGGTCCGCCGGGGAGCTGTTTTTT. Combining the CDR3 with reference TRBV11-3 and TRBJ2-2 gives the whole variable domain EAGVVQSPRYKIIEKKQPVAFWCNPISGHNTLYWYLQNLGQGPELLIRYENEEAVDDSQLPKDRFSAERLKGVDSTLKIQPAELGDSAVYLCATCSRRSAGELFFGEGSRLTVL.